This TCR beta chain emerged from a study of brain T cells in children with intractable seizures. This CDR3 has 15 residues. CDR1 and CDR2 from the germline V gene are MNHNS and SASEGT. V was clipped by 1 base and J by 5 bases, with 12 bases between them. Turning to this clone: The target antigen is unknown.

Time point denoted: blood from clinic visit 5 months post-surgery; TSC patient then seizure free. Study-wide results and limits: Absence of clones before surgery may stem from lower sequencing depth.

The assay was immunoSEQ multiplex PCR, and TCRdb's table has in-frame clones only and misses some. The table includes 300,000 to 400,000 clones, over 90% detected once. Sequenced here: peripheral blood, sampled 4 to 5 months after surgery. The gene calls are TRBV6-1 and TRBJ2-1; D not certain. The origin of this receptor is a boy under two years old with tuberous sclerosis and intractable seizures. As DNA, the CDR3 is TGTGCCAGCAGTGAAGGTCCTCAGCACAACAATGAGCAGTTCTTC. Protein product: CASSEGPQHNNEQFF.